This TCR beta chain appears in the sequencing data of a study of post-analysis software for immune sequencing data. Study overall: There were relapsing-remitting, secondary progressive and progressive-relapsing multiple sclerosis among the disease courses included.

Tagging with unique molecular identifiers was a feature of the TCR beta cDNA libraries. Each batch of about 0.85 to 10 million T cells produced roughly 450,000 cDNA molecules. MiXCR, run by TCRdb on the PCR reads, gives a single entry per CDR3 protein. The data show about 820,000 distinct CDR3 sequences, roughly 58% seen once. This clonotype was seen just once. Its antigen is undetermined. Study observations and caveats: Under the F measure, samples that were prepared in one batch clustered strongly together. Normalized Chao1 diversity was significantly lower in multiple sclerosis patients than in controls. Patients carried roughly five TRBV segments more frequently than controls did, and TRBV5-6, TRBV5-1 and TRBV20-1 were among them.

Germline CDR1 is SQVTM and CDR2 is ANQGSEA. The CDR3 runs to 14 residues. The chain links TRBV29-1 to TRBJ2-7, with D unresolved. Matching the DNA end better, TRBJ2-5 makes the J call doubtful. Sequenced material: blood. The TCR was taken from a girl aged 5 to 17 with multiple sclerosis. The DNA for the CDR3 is TGCAGCGTGAGTCACAGACCTCTAGGGGAGACCCAGTACTTC. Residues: CSVSHRPLGETQYF.